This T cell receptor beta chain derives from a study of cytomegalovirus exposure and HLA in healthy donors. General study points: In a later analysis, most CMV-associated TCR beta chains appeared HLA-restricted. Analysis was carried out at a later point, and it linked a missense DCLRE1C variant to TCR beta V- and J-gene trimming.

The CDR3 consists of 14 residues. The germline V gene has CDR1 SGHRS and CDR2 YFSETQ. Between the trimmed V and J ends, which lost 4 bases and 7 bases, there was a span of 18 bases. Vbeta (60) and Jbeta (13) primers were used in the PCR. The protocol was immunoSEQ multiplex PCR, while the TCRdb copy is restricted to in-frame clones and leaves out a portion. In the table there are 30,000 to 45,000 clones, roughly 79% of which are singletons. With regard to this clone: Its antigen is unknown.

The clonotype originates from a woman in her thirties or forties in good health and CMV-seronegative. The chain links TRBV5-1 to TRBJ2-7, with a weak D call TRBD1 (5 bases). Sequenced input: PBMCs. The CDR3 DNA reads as TGCGCCAGCAGCCCAGGGTCTTCTTTGGGGGAGCAGTACTTC. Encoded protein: CASSPGSSLGEQYF.